The T cell receptor beta chain described here comes from a study of CD8+CD57+ T cells in acquired aplastic anemia. V lost 1 base to trimming and J lost 3 bases, with 9 bases between them. This CDR3 has 14 amino acids. Germline V gives CDR1 SGHNT, CDR2 YENEEA. The patients chosen for sequencing had shown expansion of CD8+CD57+ cells (detected by flow cytometry). Genomic DNA constituted the template upon which TCR beta VDJ and CDR3 profiling was performed. TCRdb processed the reads anew with MiXCR; each CDR3 protein has one entry. The table has 220,000 or so distinct CDR3 sequences, around three fifths seen once.

J is TRBJ2-5 and V is TRBV11-3; D may be TRBD2 (6 bases). Sequences were obtained from sorted CD4+, CD8+, or CD8+CD57+ T cells (not recorded which) from PBMCs. The clonotype originates from a human donor with aplastic anemia. The CDR3 nucleotides are TGTGCCAGCAGCTTAGTCGAGCGGGAAGAGACCCAGTACTTC. Its translation: CASSLVEREETQYF.